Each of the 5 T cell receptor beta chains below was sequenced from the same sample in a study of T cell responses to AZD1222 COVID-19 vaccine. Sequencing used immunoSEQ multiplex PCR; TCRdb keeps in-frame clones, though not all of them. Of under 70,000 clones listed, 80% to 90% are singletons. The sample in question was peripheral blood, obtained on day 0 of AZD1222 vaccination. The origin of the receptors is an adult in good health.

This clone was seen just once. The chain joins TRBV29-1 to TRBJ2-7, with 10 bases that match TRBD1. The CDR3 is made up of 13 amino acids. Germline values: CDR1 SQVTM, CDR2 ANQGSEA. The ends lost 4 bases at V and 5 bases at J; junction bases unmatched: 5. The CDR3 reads CSVGSGQGNEQYF. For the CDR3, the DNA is TGCAGCGTTGGTTCGGGACAGGGGAACGAGCAGTACTTC.

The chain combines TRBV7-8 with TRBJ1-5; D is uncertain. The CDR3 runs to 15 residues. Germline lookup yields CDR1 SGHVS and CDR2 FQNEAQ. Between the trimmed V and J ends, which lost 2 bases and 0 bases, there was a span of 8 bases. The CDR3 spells CASSLTGSSNQPQHF. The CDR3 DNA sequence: TGTGCCAGCAGCTTAACGGGAAGTAGCAATCAGCCCCAGCATTTT.

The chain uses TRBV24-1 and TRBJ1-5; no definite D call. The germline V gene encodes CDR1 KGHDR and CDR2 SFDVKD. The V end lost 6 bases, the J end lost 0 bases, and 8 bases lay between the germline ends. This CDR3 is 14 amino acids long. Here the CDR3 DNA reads TGTGCCACCAGTAGTTGGGGTAGCAATCAGCCCCAGCATTTT. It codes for CATSSWGSNQPQHF.

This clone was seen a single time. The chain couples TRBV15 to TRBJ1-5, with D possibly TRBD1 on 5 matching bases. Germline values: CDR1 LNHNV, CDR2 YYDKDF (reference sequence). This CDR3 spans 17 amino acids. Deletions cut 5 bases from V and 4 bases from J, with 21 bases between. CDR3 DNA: TGTGCCACCAGCGACATCGCGACAGACCTAGCAAATCAGCCCCAGCATTTT. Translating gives CATSDIATDLANQPQHF. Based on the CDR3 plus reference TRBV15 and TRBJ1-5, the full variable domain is DAMVIQNPRYQVTQFGKPVTLSCSQTLNHNVMYWYQQKSSQAPKLLFHYYDKDFNNEADTPDNFQSRRPNTSFCFLDIRSPGLGDTAMYLCATSDIATDLANQPQHFGDGTRLSIL.

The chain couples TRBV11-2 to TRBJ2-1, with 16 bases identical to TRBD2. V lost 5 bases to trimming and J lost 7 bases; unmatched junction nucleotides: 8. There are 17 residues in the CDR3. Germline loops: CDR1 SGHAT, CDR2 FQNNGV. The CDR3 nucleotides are TGTGCCAGCAGCCCGGGACTAGCGGGAGGGCTTAAGAATGAGCAGTTCTTC. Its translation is CASSPGLAGGLKNEQFF. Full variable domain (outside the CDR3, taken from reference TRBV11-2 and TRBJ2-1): EAGVAQSPRYKIIEKRQSVAFWCNPISGHATLYWYQQILGQGPKLLIQFQNNGVVDDSQLPKDRFSAERLKGVDSTLKIQPAKLEDSAVYLCASSPGLAGGLKNEQFFGPGTRLTVL.